This TCR beta chain was sequenced for a study of regulatory T cells in long-lasting Graves disease. The time point: newly diagnosed GD, antithyroid drugs for less than 3 months. RNA extracted from PBMCs served as the sequencing template. Study outcomes and limitations: No thyroid tissue was studied; the work used peripheral blood only. TCR diversity was lower in persistent than newly diagnosed Graves' disease.

CDR3-region Arm-PCR and iRepertoire HTBI primers produced the TCR beta libraries. In the authors' methods: Across all samples, about 62 TRBV segments and more than 11 TRBJ segments were identified. TCRdb reanalysed the multiplex PCR reads using MiXCR and keeps one entry per CDR3 protein. These V and J calls originate from TCRdb's pipeline instead of the authors' own analysis. The data show hundreds of thousands of distinct CDR3 sequences, approximately 15% seen once. Unmatched junction bases numbered 8, after V lost 8 bases and J lost 15 bases. The length of the CDR3 is 11 residues. This clonotype has at least ten counts. Its antigen is undetermined. These data also formed part of another study, on T cells in Graves' hyperthyroidism and ophthalmopathy. As reported in that work: Researchers defined stable Graves' hyperthyroidism as no ophthalmopathy progression within 18 months.

Sequenced here: peripheral blood mononuclear cells (PBMCs), sampled at new diagnosis, from a patient treated with antithyroid drugs. The chain uses TRBV12-3 or TRBV12-4 and TRBJ1-4, with 8 positions matching TRBD1. The origin of this receptor is a woman aged 25 to 39 with Graves disease. CDR3 nucleotide sequence: TGTGCCAGCTCGGGACAGGTGAAAGTGTTTTTT. Its protein is CASSGQVKVFF.